This T cell receptor (beta chain) was recovered during a study of blood T cell repertoires in COVID-19. CDR3 length equals 16 residues. V was clipped by 5 bases and J by 6 bases; unmatched bases: 10. Germline V gene lookup returns CDR1 SGHAT and CDR2 FQDESV (reference sequence). The protocol was immunoSEQ multiplex PCR, while the TCRdb copy is restricted to in-frame clones and leaves out a portion. The sample lists more than 45,000 clones; approximately 81% were seen once. V gene TRBV11-1 combines with J gene TRBJ1-6; 7 bases match TRBD1. Specimen: peripheral blood. The sequence derives from a man aged 40-55 years with active COVID-19. The CDR3 sequence: CASSLQTGQANSPLHF. For the CDR3, the DNA is TGTGCCAGCAGCCTTCAAACCGGACAGGCTAATTCACCCCTCCACTTT.